This T cell receptor beta chain derives from a study of T cells in Graves' hyperthyroidism and ophthalmopathy (dated by TCRdb to between 2018 and 2021). With regard to the full study: A discovery cohort of about a hundred patients, 43 with Graves' ophthalmopathy and approximately 57 with stable Graves' hyperthyroidism, was used to find distinguishing TCR V-J signatures. After sampling, hyperthyroidism patients received methimazole starting at 30 mg daily, and ophthalmopathy patients received high-dose intravenous methylprednisolone. For training and testing, the 100 or so patients in the discovery cohort were randomly divided in a 7:3 ratio. The study also compared thyroid tissue and blood T-cell repertoires from 5 to 7 Graves' hyperthyroidism patients. TCR Vbeta CDR3 sequencing of approximately 140 peripheral blood samples (43 ophthalmopathy, about 74 hyperthyroidism and some 17 progressor patients) is reported in the paper. Prospective prediction of ophthalmopathy was tested in an independent validation cohort of 18 to 20 hyperthyroidism patients and around 16 patients who later progressed to ophthalmopathy. Broad study findings and their caveats: Sample size was not statistically predetermined, and investigators were not blinded to group allocation. Most expanded thyroid clonotypes (frequency above 0.001) were also detected in blood, suggesting blood repertoires may reflect thyroid immune responses. In cross-validation, a model built on a 13 V-J signature told ophthalmopathy apart from stable hyperthyroidism with under 90% sensitivity and 81% to 82% specificity, and in testing the same model reached 80%/75%. In validation, the model predicted progression to ophthalmopathy with about 71% sensitivity and roughly 75% specificity, a median of about six months before onset.

The CDR3 goes from the cysteine to the phenylalanine over 13 residues. Only the CDR3 portion is preserved as DNA: 39 bases, with reading frame beginning at the first base. V has 9 bases trimmed and J has 4 bases trimmed; junction bases matching no gene number 5. CDR1 is given as ENHRY and CDR2 as SYGVKD, both from the germline V gene. The TCR beta CDR3 regions were amplified from the RNA transcripts. For the first round of RT-PCR on the TCR CDR3, the HTBI primer set was used together with the Qiagen OneStep RT-PCR kit. Libraries were constructed in a second round of multiplex PCR, after which size selection and purification were performed. The libraries were sequenced on an Illumina HiSeq2000 using paired-end 100 bp reads. The study's processing was this. SOAPnuke was used to process the raw data, removing reads that contained adapters or uncalled bases, had a mean Phred below 15, or lacked an exact match to the constant primer or identifier. COPE v1.2.5 was used to merge high-quality paired reads, and clonotypes were defined as unique nucleotide sequences. Clonotypes were aligned to IMGT TRBV, TRBD and TRBJ reference segments using MiTCR v1.1. The analysis was restricted to V-J combinations with a frequency above 0.0001, which together covered around 99% of the repertoires. A TCS score was defined as the ratio between F50 (clonal expansion) and ExV (chaos), using BLOSUM62-based TCRdist between CDR3 peptides within each V-J. Welch's t-statistics and random forest reduced fewer than 600 V-J features to about 13, which were used in a naive Bayes classifier (R e1071). The raw public data were reprocessed by TCRdb itself: fastp quality trimming at Q25, MiXCR clonotype calling, in-frame beta chains only. Duplicate CDR3 protein sequences are folded into a single record with the most common DNA and genes. V and J calls and clone size were set by TCRdb, not the authors. The sample table holds approximately 590,000 distinct CDR3 sequences, of which roughly 50% were seen once. Roughly 8.2% of the sample comes from the top ten.

Comments on this clonotype: Its antigen is unknown. No base qualities exist here, and no much larger clone lies one base off it.

Graves' hyperthyroidism was defined as stable when no progression to ophthalmopathy occurred over 18 months of follow-up. The hyperthyroidism patients were between 18 and 65 years old and newly diagnosed, with a disease duration of less than 2 months. Patients with uncontrolled infections, other autoimmune diseases, pregnancy or lactation were excluded. Diagnoses relied on clinical symptoms, serum thyroxine and TRAb, thyroid ultrasound and orbital computed tomography. Trizol reagent was used to extract total RNA, and RNA quality was then checked on an Agilent 2100 Bioanalyzer. This chain is built from TRBV10-3 and TRBJ1-5; 8 junctional bases match TRBD1. This receptor was taken from a woman between 18 and 29 years old with Graves' hyperthyroidism. Donor details come from another sample of the same person, matched by shared clones. The sequenced sample consisted of peripheral blood or thyroid tissue (not recorded which). The CDR3 reads CAIGTGGNQPQHF. The DNA reads as follows: TGTGCCATAGGGACAGGCGGGAATCAGCCCCAGCATTTT.